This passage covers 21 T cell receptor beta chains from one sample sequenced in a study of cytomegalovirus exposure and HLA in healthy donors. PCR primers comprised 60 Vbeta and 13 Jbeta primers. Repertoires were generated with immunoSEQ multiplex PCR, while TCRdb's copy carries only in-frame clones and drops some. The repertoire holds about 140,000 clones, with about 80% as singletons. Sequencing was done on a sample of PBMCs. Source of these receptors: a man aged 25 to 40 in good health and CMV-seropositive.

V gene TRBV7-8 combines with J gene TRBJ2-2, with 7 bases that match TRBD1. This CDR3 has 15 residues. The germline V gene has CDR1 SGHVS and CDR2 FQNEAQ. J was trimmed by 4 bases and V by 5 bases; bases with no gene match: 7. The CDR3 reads CASSRQGSPTGELFF. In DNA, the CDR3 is TGTGCCAGCAGCAGACAGGGATCGCCCACCGGGGAGCTGTTTTTT. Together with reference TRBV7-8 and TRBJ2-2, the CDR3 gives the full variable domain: GAGVSQSPRYKVAKRGQDVALRCDPISGHVSLFWYQQALGQGPEFLTYFQNEAQLDKSGLPSDRFFAERPEGSVSTLKIQRTQQEDSAVYLCASSRQGSPTGELFFGEGSRLTVL.

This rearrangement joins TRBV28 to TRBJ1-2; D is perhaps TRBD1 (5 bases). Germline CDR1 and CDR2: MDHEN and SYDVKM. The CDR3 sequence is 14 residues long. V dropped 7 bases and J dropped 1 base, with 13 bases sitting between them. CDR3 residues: CASTAPQGNYGYTF. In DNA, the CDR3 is TGTGCCAGCACCGCCCCCCAGGGTAACTATGGCTACACCTTC.

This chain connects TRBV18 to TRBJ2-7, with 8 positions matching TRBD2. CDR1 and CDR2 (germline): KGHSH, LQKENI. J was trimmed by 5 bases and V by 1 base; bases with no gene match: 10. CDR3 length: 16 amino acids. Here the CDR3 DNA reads TGTGCCAGCTCACCACTTGCGATAGCGGGGAGCGACGAGCAGTACTTC. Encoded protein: CASSPLAIAGSDEQYF.

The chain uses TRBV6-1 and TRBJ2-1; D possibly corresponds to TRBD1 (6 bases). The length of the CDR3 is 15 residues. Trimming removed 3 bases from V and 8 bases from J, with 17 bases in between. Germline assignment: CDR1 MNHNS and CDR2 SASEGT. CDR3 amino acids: CASSDQGLIIDEQFF. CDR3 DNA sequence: TGTGCCAGCAGTGATCAGGGGCTTATAATCGATGAGCAGTTCTTC.

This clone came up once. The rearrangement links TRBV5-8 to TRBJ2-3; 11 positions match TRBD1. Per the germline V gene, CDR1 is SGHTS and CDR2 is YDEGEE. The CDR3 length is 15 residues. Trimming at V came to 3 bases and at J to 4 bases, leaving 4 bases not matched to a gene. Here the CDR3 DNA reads TGTGCCAGCAGCTCGTCGGGACAGGGGGCAGATACGCAGTATTTT. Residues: CASSSSGQGADTQYF.

The CDR3 here is CASSGARTGIRNSPLHF. The CDR3 DNA is TGTGCCAGTAGTGGGGCCCGGACAGGGATTAGGAATTCACCCCTCCACTTT. J is TRBJ1-6 and V is TRBV19; 8 nucleotides align to TRBD1. The CDR3 is made up of 17 amino acids. CDR1 LNHDA and CDR2 SQIVND come from the germline V gene (reference sequence). Germline trimming cut 5 bases from V and 7 bases from J; bases unmatched to any gene: 13.

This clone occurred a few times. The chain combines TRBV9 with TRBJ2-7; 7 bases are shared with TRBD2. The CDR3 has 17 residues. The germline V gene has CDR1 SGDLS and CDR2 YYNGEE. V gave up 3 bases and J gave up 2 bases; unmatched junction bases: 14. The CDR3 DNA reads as TGTGCCAGCAGCGCCATCCCCGAAGGGACTACCGCCTACGAGCAGTACTTC. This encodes CASSAIPEGTTAYEQYF.

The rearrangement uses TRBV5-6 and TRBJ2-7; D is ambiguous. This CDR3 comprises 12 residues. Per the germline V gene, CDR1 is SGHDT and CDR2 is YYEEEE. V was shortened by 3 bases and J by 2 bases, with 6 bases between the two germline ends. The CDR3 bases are TGTGCCAGCAGCTACCTAGCCTACGAGCAGTACTTC. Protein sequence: CASSYLAYEQYF.

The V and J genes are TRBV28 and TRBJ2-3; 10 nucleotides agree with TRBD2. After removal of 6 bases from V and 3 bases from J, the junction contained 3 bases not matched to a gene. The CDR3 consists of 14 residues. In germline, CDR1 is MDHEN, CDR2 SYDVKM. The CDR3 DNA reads TGTGCCAGCAGCATACTAGCGGGAACAGATACGCAGTATTTT. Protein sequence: CASSILAGTDTQYF.

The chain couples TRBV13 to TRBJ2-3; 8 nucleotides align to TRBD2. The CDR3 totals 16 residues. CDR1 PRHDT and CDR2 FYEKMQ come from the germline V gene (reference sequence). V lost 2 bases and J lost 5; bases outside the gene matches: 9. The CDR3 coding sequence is TGTGCCAGCAGCTTATTCCGGGAGGGCCATAAAGATACGCAGTATTTT. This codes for CASSLFREGHKDTQYF.

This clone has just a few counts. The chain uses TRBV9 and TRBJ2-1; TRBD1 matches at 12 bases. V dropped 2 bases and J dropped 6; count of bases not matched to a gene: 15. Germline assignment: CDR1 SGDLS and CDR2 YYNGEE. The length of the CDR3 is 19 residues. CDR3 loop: CASSVDYAGTGGGTNEQFF. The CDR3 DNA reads TGTGCCAGCAGCGTGGACTACGCGGGGACAGGGGGCGGGACCAATGAGCAGTTCTTC.

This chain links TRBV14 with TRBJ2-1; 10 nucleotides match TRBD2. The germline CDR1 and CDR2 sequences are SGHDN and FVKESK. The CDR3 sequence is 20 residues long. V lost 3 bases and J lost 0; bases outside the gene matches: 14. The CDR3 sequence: CASSHIPGLAPNSSYNEQFF. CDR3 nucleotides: TGTGCCAGCAGCCACATCCCGGGACTAGCGCCGAACAGCTCCTACAATGAGCAGTTCTTC.

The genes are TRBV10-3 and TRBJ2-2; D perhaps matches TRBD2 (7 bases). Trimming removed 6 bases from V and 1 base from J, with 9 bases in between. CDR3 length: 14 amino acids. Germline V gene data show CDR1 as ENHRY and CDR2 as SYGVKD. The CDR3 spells CAISGGQNTGELFF. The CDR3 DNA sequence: TGTGCCATCAGCGGGGGGCAGAACACCGGGGAGCTGTTTTTT.

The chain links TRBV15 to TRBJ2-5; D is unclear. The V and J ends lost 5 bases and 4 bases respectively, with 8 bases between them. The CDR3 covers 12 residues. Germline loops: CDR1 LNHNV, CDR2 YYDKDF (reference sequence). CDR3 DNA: TGTGCCACCAGCCGAGGCGCAGAGACCCAGTACTTC. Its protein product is CATSRGAETQYF.

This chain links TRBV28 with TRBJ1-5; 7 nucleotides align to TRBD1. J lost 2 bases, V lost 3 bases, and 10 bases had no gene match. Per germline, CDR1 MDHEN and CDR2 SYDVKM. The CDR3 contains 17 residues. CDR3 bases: TGTGCCAGCAGTTTTCCCCTAACAGGGGATGGCAATCAGCCCCAGCATTTT. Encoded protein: CASSFPLTGDGNQPQHF.

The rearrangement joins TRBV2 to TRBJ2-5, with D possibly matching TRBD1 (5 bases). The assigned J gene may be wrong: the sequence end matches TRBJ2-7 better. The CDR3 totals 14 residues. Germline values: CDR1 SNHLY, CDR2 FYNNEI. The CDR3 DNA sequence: TGTGCCAGCACCGAGATCGACAGCTCCTACGAGCAGTACTTC. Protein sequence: CASTEIDSSYEQYF.

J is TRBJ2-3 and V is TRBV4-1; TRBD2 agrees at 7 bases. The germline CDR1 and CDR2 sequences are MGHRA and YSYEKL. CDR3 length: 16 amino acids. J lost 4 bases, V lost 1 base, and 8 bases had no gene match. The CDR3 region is CASSQVGRGDPDTQYF. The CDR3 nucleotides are TGCGCCAGCAGCCAAGTCGGACGGGGGGACCCAGATACGCAGTATTTT.

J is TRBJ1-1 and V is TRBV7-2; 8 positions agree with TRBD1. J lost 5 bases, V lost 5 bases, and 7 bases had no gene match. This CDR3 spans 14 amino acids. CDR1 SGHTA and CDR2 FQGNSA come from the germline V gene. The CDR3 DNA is TGTGCCAGCAGCGCTCAGGGGGCGAGTACTGAAGCTTTCTTT. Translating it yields CASSAQGASTEAFF.

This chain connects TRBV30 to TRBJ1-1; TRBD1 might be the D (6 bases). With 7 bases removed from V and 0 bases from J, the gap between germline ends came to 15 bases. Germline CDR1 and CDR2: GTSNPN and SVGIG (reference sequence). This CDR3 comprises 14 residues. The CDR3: CAFFAGGLNTEAFF. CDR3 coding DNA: TGTGCCTTCTTCGCTGGGGGCCTGAACACTGAAGCTTTCTTT.

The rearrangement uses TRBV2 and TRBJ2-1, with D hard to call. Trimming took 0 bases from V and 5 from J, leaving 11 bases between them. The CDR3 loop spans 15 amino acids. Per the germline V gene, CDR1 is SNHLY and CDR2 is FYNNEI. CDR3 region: CASSEAPNSNNEQFF. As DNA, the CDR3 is TGTGCCAGCAGTGAAGCGCCCAACTCAAACAATGAGCAGTTCTTC.

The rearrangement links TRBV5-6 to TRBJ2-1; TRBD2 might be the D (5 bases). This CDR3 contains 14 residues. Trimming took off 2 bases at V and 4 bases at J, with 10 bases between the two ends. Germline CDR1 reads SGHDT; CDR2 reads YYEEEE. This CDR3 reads CASSFRREYNEQFF. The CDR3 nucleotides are TGTGCCAGCAGCTTTCGAAGGGAGTACAATGAGCAGTTCTTC.